This TCR beta chain was found in a study of early T cells in non-severe SARS-CoV-2 infection. This clonotype turned up a few times. Individual cDNA molecules received unique molecular identifiers. Via MiXCR, TCRdb re-called the 5' RACE reads, giving one row per CDR3 protein. This table has about 39,000 distinct CDR3 sequences, approximately 6% appearing once. V lost 4 bases, J lost 5 bases, and 2 bases stayed unmatched. CDR3 size: 12 residues. The germline CDR1 and CDR2 sequences are MGHRA and YSYEKL. The sequence derives from an adult who was a healthcare worker with PCR-confirmed SARS-CoV-2 infection or an uninfected control (not recorded which). The sample consisted of whole blood, taken at baseline. The chain combines TRBV4-1 with TRBJ2-7; 7 bases fit TRBD2. The CDR3 sequence: CASSPGGHEQYF. The CDR3, as DNA: TGCGCCAGCAGCCCGGGGGGTCACGAGCAGTACTTC.